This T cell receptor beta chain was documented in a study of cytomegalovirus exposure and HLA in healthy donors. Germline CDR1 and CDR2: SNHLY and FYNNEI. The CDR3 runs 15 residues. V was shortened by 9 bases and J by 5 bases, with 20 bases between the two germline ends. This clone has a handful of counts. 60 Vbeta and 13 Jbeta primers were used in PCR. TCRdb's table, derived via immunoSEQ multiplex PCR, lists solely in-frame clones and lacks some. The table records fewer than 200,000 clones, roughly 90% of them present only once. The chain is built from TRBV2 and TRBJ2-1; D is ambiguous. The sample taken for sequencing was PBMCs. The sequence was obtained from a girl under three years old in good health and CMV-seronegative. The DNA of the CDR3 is TGTGCCAGTCAAGGAGACCAACACAATCACAATGAGCAGTTCTTC. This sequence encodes CASQGDQHNHNEQFF.